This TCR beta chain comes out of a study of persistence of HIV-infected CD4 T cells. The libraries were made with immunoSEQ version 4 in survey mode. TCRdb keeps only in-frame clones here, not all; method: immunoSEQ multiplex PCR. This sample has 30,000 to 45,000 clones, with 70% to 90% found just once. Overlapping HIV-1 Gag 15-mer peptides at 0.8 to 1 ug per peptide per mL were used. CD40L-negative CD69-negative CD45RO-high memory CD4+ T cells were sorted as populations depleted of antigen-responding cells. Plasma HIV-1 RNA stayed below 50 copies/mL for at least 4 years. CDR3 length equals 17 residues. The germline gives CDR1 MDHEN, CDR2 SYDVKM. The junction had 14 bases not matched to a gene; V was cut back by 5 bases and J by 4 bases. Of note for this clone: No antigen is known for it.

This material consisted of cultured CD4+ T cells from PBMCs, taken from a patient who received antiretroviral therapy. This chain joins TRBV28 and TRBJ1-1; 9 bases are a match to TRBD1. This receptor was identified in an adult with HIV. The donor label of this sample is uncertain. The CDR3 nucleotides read TGTGCCAGCAGTCGAGAGACAGGGGGGTTCATTTCCACTGAAGCTTTCTTT. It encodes CASSRETGGFISTEAFF.